The 10 T cell receptor beta chains listed next were all sequenced from one sample in a study of blood T cell repertoires in COVID-19. The table came from immunoSEQ multiplex PCR; TCRdb's copy has only in-frame clones and leaves some out. This repertoire shows 35,000 to 40,000 clones, more than 75% found once; its top ten account for approximately 13%. Sequencing was performed on peripheral blood. These receptors were obtained from a human donor in a cohort sampled during active COVID-19.

This chain links TRBV13 with TRBJ1-1; D is uncertain. There are 13 residues in the CDR3. Germline CDR1 is PRHDT and CDR2 is FYEKMQ (reference sequence). V was cut by 2 bases and J by 7 bases, with 11 bases left in between. The CDR3 DNA is TGTGCCAGCAGCTTAAGTGGCGGGATTGAAGCTTTCTTT. Translating gives CASSLSGGIEAFF.

V usage is TRBV3-1 (or the pseudogene TRBV3-2) and J usage is TRBJ1-2; TRBD1 might be the D (6 bases). CDR3 length equals 12 residues. V was trimmed by 4 bases and J by 8 bases, leaving 11 bases between them. Germline V gene data show CDR1 as LGHDT and CDR2 as YNNKEL (reference sequence). CDR3 nucleotides: TGTGCCAGCAGCCCGGACAGTGGGGGCTACACCTTC. Translation gives CASSPDSGGYTF.

The chain couples TRBV3-1 (or the pseudogene TRBV3-2) to TRBJ1-1, with 7 nucleotides matching TRBD1. Germline lookup yields CDR1 LGHDT and CDR2 YNNKEL (reference sequence). Trimming removed 3 bases from V and 4 bases from J; junction bases left unmatched: 5. The CDR3 is 14 residues long. CDR3 amino acids: CASSQGSGGTEAFF. CDR3 in DNA: TGTGCCAGCAGCCAGGGGTCAGGGGGCACTGAAGCTTTCTTT.

The V and J genes are TRBV12-5 and TRBJ1-5; 10 bases are a match to TRBD1. The CDR3 covers 14 residues. V trimming: 6 bases; J trimming: 7 bases; junction bases outside the gene matches: 6. CDR1 and CDR2 (germline): LGHNT, FRNRAP. The CDR3 spells CASGWTGGVQPQHF. In DNA, the CDR3 is TGTGCTAGTGGGTGGACAGGGGGGGTCCAGCCCCAGCATTTT.

The V gene is TRBV11-2, the J gene TRBJ2-1; a weak D match, TRBD2 (5 bases). The CDR3 covers 12 residues. V dropped 0 bases and J dropped 9 bases, with 6 bases sitting between them. CDR1 and CDR2 (germline): SGHAT, FQNNGV. CDR3: CASSLERGEQFF. The DNA of the CDR3 is TGTGCCAGCAGCTTAGAACGGGGTGAGCAGTTCTTC.

V usage is TRBV7-3 and J usage is TRBJ2-1, with no clear D. This CDR3 contains 13 residues. Trimming left V 2 bases short and J 8 bases short, with 10 bases between. Looked up from germline, CDR1 is SGHTA and CDR2 is FQGTGA. The CDR3 DNA follows: TGTGCCAGCAGCTTACCCCCCGCGTATGAGCAGTTCTTC. This translates into CASSLPPAYEQFF.

This chain joins TRBV6-6 and TRBJ1-2; D might be TRBD1 (6 bases). CDR1 is MNHNY and CDR2 is SVGAGI in the germline V gene (reference sequence). Trimming cost V 4 bases and J 6 bases, with 9 bases left between them. The CDR3 spans 12 residues. CDR3 DNA: TGTGCCAGCAGTTCTAACAGGGATGGCTACACCTTC. Translation: CASSSNRDGYTF.

The chain employs TRBV14 and TRBJ2-4; 7 nucleotides match TRBD2. CDR1 and CDR2 from the germline V gene are SGHDN and FVKESK. This CDR3 is 14 amino acids long. With V trimmed by 4 bases and J by 9 bases, 9 bases remained unmatched. This CDR3 is CASSPLGGVGIQYF. The DNA of the CDR3 is TGTGCCAGCAGCCCCCTGGGAGGGGTGGGCATTCAGTACTTC.

In its sample, this clone was seen once. The CDR3 region has the DNA TGTGCCAGCAGCTCCGTAGCGGGGGGGGGCACAGATACGCAGTATTTT. Translation: CASSSVAGGGTDTQYF. This chain joins TRBV5-4 and TRBJ2-3; TRBD2 aligns across 11 bases. After removal of 3 bases from V and 1 base from J, the junction contained 4 bases not matched to a gene. The length of the CDR3 is 16 residues. Germline V gene lookup returns CDR1 SGHNT and CDR2 YYREEE (reference sequence).

In its sample, this clone was seen once. This chain uses TRBV5-1 with TRBJ1-3; D unclear. The V end lost 0 bases, the J end lost 0 bases, and 7 bases lay between the germline ends. CDR1 is SGHRS, CDR2 YFSETQ, per germline. There are 15 residues in the CDR3. The CDR3 DNA is TGCGCCAGCAGCTTGGGAGCCAACTCTGGAAACACCATATATTTT. Protein: CASSLGANSGNTIYF.